The 32 T cell receptor beta chains in this list originate from one sample, sequenced in a study of identical twins. From the 5' RACE reads, TCRdb called clonotypes with MiXCR, one entry per CDR3 protein. The sample carries 1.5 million to 2 million distinct CDR3 sequences, less than 35% recorded once. Material for sequencing was cord blood. The receptors here all came from a newborn girl in good health.

This chain links TRBV9 with TRBJ2-1; D ambiguous. The DNA end is a closer match to TRBJ2-7, so the J assignment may be wrong. The CDR3 is 15 amino acids. The V gene's germline CDR1 is SGDLS and CDR2 YYNGEE. CDR3 DNA: TGTGCCAGCAGCGTAGCTCCGGGCGGCCACAATGAGCAGTACTTC. Translation: CASSVAPGGHNEQYF.

A few counts support this clonotype. The chain recombines TRBV7-9 with TRBJ2-1, with a possible D match to TRBD1 (5 bases). This CDR3 comprises 16 residues. Germline CDR1 reads SEHNR; CDR2 reads FQNEAQ (reference sequence). Trimming cost V 1 base and J 4 bases, with 14 bases left between them. The CDR3 is CASSLVPGKTYNEQFF. The CDR3 coding sequence is TGTGCCAGCAGCTTAGTTCCAGGGAAAACTTACAATGAGCAGTTCTTC.

This clonotype was observed a handful of times. The V gene is TRBV20-1, the J gene TRBJ2-5; D perhaps matches TRBD1 (6 bases). Germline assignment: CDR1 DFQATT and CDR2 SNEGSKA (reference sequence). CDR3 size: 13 residues. Trimming took off 3 bases at V and 1 base at J, with 9 bases between the two ends. The CDR3 DNA reads as TGCAGTGCTAGGGGGGACACCCAAGAGACCCAGTACTTC. This gives the protein CSARGDTQETQYF.

This clonotype came up many times. The CDR3 region has the DNA TGTGCCAGCAGCTTAGATATTACCAGCTACGAGCAGTACTTC. This codes for CASSLDITSYEQYF. The chain is built from TRBV11-2 and TRBJ2-7; no clear D. This CDR3 has 14 residues. Germline V CDR1 and CDR2: SGHAT, FQNNGV. Trimming removed 0 bases from V and 3 bases from J, with 9 bases in between. Variable domain in full (rest from reference TRBV11-2 and TRBJ2-7): EAGVAQSPRYKIIEKRQSVAFWCNPISGHATLYWYQQILGQGPKLLIQFQNNGVVDDSQLPKDRFSAERLKGVDSTLKIQPAKLEDSAVYLCASSLDITSYEQYFGPGTRLTVT.

This clonotype was observed at least ten times. The junction does not match germline at one end; this may be a read error. The gene calls are TRBV7-2 and TRBJ2-7, with 12 bases fitting TRBD2. This CDR3 is built from 16 residues. Germline V lookup: CDR1 SGHTA, CDR2 FQGNSA. CDR3 loop: CASSLATSGSSYEQYF. In DNA, the CDR3 is TGCGCCAGCAGCTTGGCGACTAGCGGGAGCTCCTACGAGCAGTACTTC.

This clonotype showed up just a few times. The V and J genes are TRBV29-1 and TRBJ2-3; D is unresolved. The CDR3 runs 14 residues. CDR1 and CDR2 (germline): SQVTM, ANQGSEA. V was clipped by 6 bases and J by 2 bases, with 15 bases between them. DNA of the CDR3: TGCAGCGTCCGGCGGTCTACCTACACAGATACGCAGTATTTT. Translation: CSVRRSTYTDTQYF.

The chain carries TRBV28 and TRBJ1-1; D remains unclear. The germline V gene has CDR1 MDHEN and CDR2 SYDVKM. Trimming cost V 1 base and J 2 bases, with 14 bases left between them. The CDR3 runs to 16 residues. The CDR3 is CASSLSTPGGNTEAFF. Written as DNA, the CDR3 is TGTGCCAGCAGTTTATCCACCCCGGGCGGAAACACTGAAGCTTTCTTT.

This clonotype was found a few times. The junction departs from the called germline gene at one end, perhaps through a read error. This rearrangement joins TRBV12-3 or TRBV12-4 to TRBJ2-3; 11 bases align to TRBD2. CDR3 size: 15 residues. The CDR3 coding sequence is TGTGCCAGCAGTTTAACTAGCGGGAGCACAGATGCGCAGTATTTT. Encoded protein: CASSLTSGSTDAQYF.

The chain combines TRBV5-6 with TRBJ2-7; D is possibly TRBD1 or TRBD2 (6 bases each). This CDR3 is built from 15 residues. Germline values: CDR1 SGHDT, CDR2 YYEEEE. The V end lost 5 bases, the J end lost 0 bases, and 15 bases lay between the germline ends. The CDR3 loop reads CASSLRGAHSYEQYF. Written as DNA, the CDR3 is TGTGCCAGCAGTCTGAGGGGGGCCCACTCCTACGAGCAGTACTTC.

This sequence joins TRBV28 and TRBJ2-7; 7 positions agree with TRBD1. Germline-derived CDR1 and CDR2 are MDHEN and SYDVKM. This CDR3 comprises 14 residues. V was clipped by 11 bases and J by 5 bases; unmatched bases: 15. In DNA, the CDR3 is TGTGCCGGCAACTTACAGGGGTCCCTCAACGAGCAGTACTTC. This gives the protein CAGNLQGSLNEQYF.

Ten or more counts support this clonotype. The J gene is TRBJ2-7, the V gene TRBV5-1; no definite D call. Germline V gene sequence: CDR1 SGHRS, CDR2 YFSETQ. Trimming removed 0 bases from V and 5 bases from J, with 12 bases in between. This CDR3 region has 14 residues. The CDR3 spells CASSLVPGTNEQYF. CDR3 nucleotides: TGCGCCAGCAGCTTGGTTCCAGGAACCAACGAGCAGTACTTC.

As concerns this clonotype: A clone one base away is much larger, so this may be a read error. The chain combines TRBV20-1 with TRBJ2-4; no clear D. Germline V gene lookup returns CDR1 DFQATT and CDR2 SNEGSKA (reference sequence). The V end lost 3 bases, the J end lost 2 bases, and 14 bases lay between the germline ends. The CDR3 contains 15 residues. The CDR3 coding sequence is TGCAGTGCTAGTAGGGCAGATATAACCAAAAACATTCAGTACTTC. It specifies CSASRADITKNIQYF.

In this sample, this clonotype turned up a few times. The chain links TRBV12-3 or TRBV12-4 to TRBJ1-5; TRBD1 aligns across 7 bases. This CDR3 is built from 15 residues. After removal of 3 bases from V and 4 bases from J, the junction contained 6 bases not matched to a gene. The CDR3 DNA is TGTGCCAGCAGTTTGTTAGGGGGCGTGAATCAGCCCCAGCATTTT. Its protein product is CASSLLGGVNQPQHF.

This clonotype was seen only a few times. The chain combines TRBV20-1 with TRBJ2-4; 13 bases fit TRBD2. CDR3 length: 15 residues. V lost 6 bases to trimming and J lost 1 base; unmatched junction nucleotides: 3. The germline CDR1 and CDR2 sequences are DFQATT and SNEGSKA (reference sequence). The CDR3 protein is CSATTSGRAKNIQYF. The CDR3 bases are TGCAGTGCCACGACTAGCGGGAGGGCCAAAAACATTCAGTACTTC.

This chain links TRBV5-1 with TRBJ2-3, with TRBD2 identical over 11 bases. Germline CDR1 SGHRS, CDR2 YFSETQ. V trimming: 5 bases; J trimming: 4 bases; junction bases outside the gene matches: 9. This CDR3 region has 16 residues. CDR3 in amino acids: CASSYLAGGPPDTQYF. The CDR3 DNA follows: TGCGCCAGCAGTTATTTAGCGGGAGGGCCCCCAGATACGCAGTATTTT.

The sample holds many counts of this clonotype. The gene calls are TRBV20-1 and TRBJ2-3; 7 bases agree with TRBD2. The CDR3 runs 13 residues. The V segment lost 1 base and the J segment 4 bases; nucleotides outside the gene matches: 2. Germline V gene sequence: CDR1 DFQATT, CDR2 SNEGSKA (reference sequence). Here the CDR3 DNA reads TGCAGTGCTAGAGGACTAGCCCCAGATACGCAGTATTTT. Residues: CSARGLAPDTQYF.

This clonotype was picked up a small number of times. The V and J genes are TRBV20-1 and TRBJ2-5; 7 bases agree with TRBD2. CDR3 length equals 17 residues. Germline V lookup: CDR1 DFQATT, CDR2 SNEGSKA (reference sequence). The J segment lost 13 bases and the V segment lost 5 bases, leaving 28 bases of the junction unmatched. The CDR3 protein is CSADPPGLGVAKNIRYF. In DNA, the CDR3 is TGCAGTGCTGATCCCCCCGGACTAGGGGTAGCCAAAAACATTCGGTACTTC.

The CDR3 region is CASSQVMGQPTEAFF. DNA of the CDR3: TGTGCCAGCAGCCAAGTTATGGGACAACCCACTGAAGCTTTCTTT. The J gene is TRBJ1-1, the V gene TRBV4-2; possible D gene TRBD1, 6 bases. Germline values: CDR1 LGHNA, CDR2 YNFKEQ. The CDR3 sequence is 15 residues long. Trimming left V 1 base short and J 4 bases short, with 13 bases between.

This chain joins TRBV25-1 and TRBJ1-2; D unresolved. Per germline, CDR1 MGHDK and CDR2 SYGVNS. The V end was cut by 6 bases, the J end by 5 bases, with 16 bases between. This CDR3 region has 14 residues. This CDR3 is CASRGPTTPYGYTF. DNA for the CDR3: TGTGCCAGCAGAGGACCGACGACTCCATATGGCTACACCTTC.

The chain has TRBV4-1 and TRBJ1-2; TRBD1 agrees at 7 bases. Germline trimming cut 4 bases from V and 5 bases from J; bases unmatched to any gene: 10. Germline CDR1 and CDR2: MGHRA and YSYEKL. The CDR3 is made up of 15 amino acids. In DNA, the CDR3 is TGCGCCAGCAGCCGAGACCTCGGGACAGCGTATGGCTACACCTTC. The encoded protein is CASSRDLGTAYGYTF.

This clonotype was seen only a few times. This rearrangement joins TRBV21-1 to TRBJ1-2. TRBV21-1 is marked as a pseudogene. The CDR3 consists of 17 residues. CDR3 in amino acids: CASSYYHYRQPNYGYTF. In DNA form, the CDR3 reads TGTGCCAGCAGCTACTACCACTACCGGCAGCCTAACTATGGCTACACCTTC.

This sequence joins TRBV28 and TRBJ2-1; 10 nucleotides align to TRBD2. The CDR3 is 13 amino acids. Germline V gene sequence: CDR1 MDHEN, CDR2 SYDVKM. Trimming removed 7 bases from V and 6 bases from J; junction bases left unmatched: 3. The CDR3 spells CASISSGSNEQFF. The CDR3 DNA reads as TGTGCCAGCATTTCTAGCGGGAGCAATGAGCAGTTCTTC.

Only a few counts were recorded for this clonotype. The chain is built from TRBV10-3 and TRBJ2-3; TRBD2 aligns across 9 bases. V gave up 0 bases and J gave up 4 bases; unmatched junction bases: 8. The germline V gene has CDR1 ENHRY and CDR2 SYGVKD. The CDR3 has 17 amino acids. CDR3 region: CAISESVSGGGADTQYF. CDR3 coding DNA: TGTGCCATCAGTGAGTCCGTATCTGGCGGGGGGGCAGATACGCAGTATTTT.

This clonotype was seen a few times. This chain joins TRBV29-1 and TRBJ1-2, with TRBD1 matching 8 bases. V lost 5 bases, J lost 4 bases, and 6 bases stayed unmatched. CDR3 length equals 13 residues. Germline loops: CDR1 SQVTM, CDR2 ANQGSEA. CDR3 DNA sequence: TGCAGCGTTTCCGACAGGGGTGGCTATGGCTACACCTTC. As protein: CSVSDRGGYGYTF.

The chain recombines TRBV20-1 with TRBJ2-4; D is tentatively TRBD1 or TRBD2 (6 bases each). The DNA end lines up better with TRBJ2-7; the J call may be wrong. Germline CDR1 DFQATT, CDR2 SNEGSKA (reference sequence). This CDR3 region has 14 residues. CDR3 protein: CSARRAEGAYEQYF. In DNA, the CDR3 is TGCAGTGCTAGAAGAGCGGAGGGGGCCTACGAGCAGTACTTC.

The rearrangement joins TRBV4-2 to TRBJ1-1, with 8 bases identical to TRBD1. This CDR3 has 16 amino acids. The germline V gene has CDR1 LGHNA and CDR2 YNFKEQ. The J segment lost 0 bases and the V segment lost 4 bases, leaving 7 bases of the junction unmatched. CDR3: CASSRIRTGMNTEAFF. Written as DNA, the CDR3 is TGTGCCAGCAGCCGCATCAGGACAGGGATGAACACTGAAGCTTTCTTT.

This clonotype was seen repeatedly, ten times or more. The chain links TRBV20-1 to TRBJ2-7; 11 nucleotides line up with TRBD2. CDR3 length equals 17 residues. The trim removed 5 bases at V and 4 bases at J, leaving 16 bases unmatched. Germline CDR1 is DFQATT and CDR2 is SNEGSKA (reference sequence). In DNA, the CDR3 is TGCAGTGCTCATCCGGGACTAGCGGAGACGACCCCTTACGAGCAGTACTTC. It codes for CSAHPGLAETTPYEQYF.

As concerns this clonotype: Possible read error: a much larger clone is one base away. The chain carries TRBV20-1 and TRBJ1-4, with a possible D match to TRBD1 (6 bases). Germline CDR1 DFQATT, CDR2 SNEGSKA (reference sequence). The CDR3 runs to 13 residues. The CDR3 DNA sequence: TGCAATGCTAAGGGGGGGCGGAATGAAAAACTGTTTTTT. Residues: CNAKGGRNEKLFF.

The rearrangement links TRBV19 to TRBJ1-5, with a weak D call TRBD1 (5 bases). Trimming removed 6 bases at V and 6 bases at J, with 12 bases between. The germline CDR1 and CDR2 sequences are LNHDA and SQIVND (reference sequence). The CDR3 spans 13 residues. This CDR3 reads CASSHRFVQPQHF. DNA for the CDR3: TGTGCCAGTAGCCACAGGTTTGTTCAGCCCCAGCATTTT.

The chain recombines TRBV12-3 or TRBV12-4 with TRBJ1-6, with a weak D call TRBD1 (5 bases). This CDR3 spans 16 amino acids. V shed 0 bases and J shed 6 bases, with 12 bases lying between them. The CDR3 reads CASSLAGSGTNSPLHF. DNA of the CDR3: TGTGCCAGCAGTTTAGCGGGGTCAGGGACTAATTCACCCCTCCACTTT.

This clonotype has more than one count but fewer than ten. This CDR3 reads CSVAQTGKGYEQYF. DNA for the CDR3: TGCAGCGTTGCCCAGACAGGGAAGGGCTACGAGCAGTACTTC. The rearrangement joins TRBV29-1 to TRBJ2-7, with TRBD1 identical over 7 bases. This CDR3 spans 14 amino acids. CDR1 and CDR2 (germline): SQVTM, ANQGSEA. V lost 4 bases, J lost 3 bases, and 9 bases stayed unmatched.

This clonotype was seen only a few times. The chain links TRBV4-1 to TRBJ2-7; the match to TRBD2 covers 13 bases. V was pared by 5 bases and J by 2 bases, with 3 bases of the junction left unmatched. CDR1 and CDR2 from the germline V gene are MGHRA and YSYEKL. CDR3 length: 15 residues. CDR3 protein: CASSKGLAGTYEQYF. The CDR3 bases are TGCGCCAGCAGCAAGGGACTAGCGGGAACCTACGAGCAGTACTTC.